This T cell receptor beta chain was recorded in a study of cytomegalovirus exposure and HLA in healthy donors. Study-wide findings and caveats: Later work found that TCR association rates differed between HLA loci; DRB1 had the most and HLA-C the fewest. CMV serostatus alone was available as immune exposure information.

13 Jbeta primers and 60 Vbeta primers were used for the PCR. TCRdb's copy holds only in-frame clones and misses some; the assay was immunoSEQ multiplex PCR. Of under 200,000 clones listed, roughly 78% are singletons. Notes on this clone: The antigen remains unidentified.

The CDR3 totals 18 residues. Trimming removed 0 bases from V and 0 bases from J; junction bases left unmatched: 9. Germline-derived CDR1 and CDR2 are MGHRA and YSYEKL. Sequencing used PBMCs. V usage is TRBV4-1 and J usage is TRBJ2-3; 7 bases are shared with TRBD1. The TCR was taken from a woman between 40 and 55 years old in good health and CMV-seronegative. CDR3 amino acids: CASSQESPGTASTDTQYF. DNA for the CDR3: TGCGCCAGCAGCCAAGAGTCGCCGGGGACAGCTAGCACAGATACGCAGTATTTT.